Listed below are T cell receptor beta chains from one sample, sequenced in a study of T cells after posttransplantation cyclophosphamide. Sequencing was performed with immunoSEQ multiplex PCR; in TCRdb, only in-frame clones are kept and a portion is missing. This sample shows 45,000 to 55,000 clones and no singletons; 2.2% rests with the ten largest. The sample taken for sequencing was PBMCs. The receptors stem from a man aged 40-55 years in good health, CMV-negative, and a related stem cell transplant donor. Both conserved end residues are part of each CDR3. Each record gives: CDR3 length, D gene, V gene, clone size, J gene, CDR3 protein, CDR3 DNA. D genes are given only for firm matches. Clone size appears in some rows only: once, few, many, or a class for an expanded clone.

13	NA	TRBV9	many	TRBJ1-4	CASSTGLDEKLFF	TGTGCCAGCAGCACCGGGTTGGATGAAAAACTGTTTTTT
14	TRBD1	TRBV5-1	many	TRBJ2-1	CASSWGQGQNEQFF	TGCGCCAGCAGCTGGGGACAGGGACAGAATGAGCAGTTCTTC
19	NA	TRBV7-8	many	TRBJ1-4	CASSLALRPTGSTNEKLFF	TGTGCCAGCAGCTTAGCCCTAAGACCCACAGGGTCAACTAATGAAAAACTGTTTTTT
14	TRBD1	TRBV11-3	many	TRBJ2-1	CASSLGQGGNEQFF	TGTGCCAGCAGCCTTGGACAGGGGGGCAATGAGCAGTTCTTC
13	NA	TRBV2	many	TRBJ1-1	CASSVRGGTEAFF	TGTGCCAGCAGTGTCCGGGGGGGAACTGAAGCTTTCTTT
14	NA	TRBV5-6	many	TRBJ2-5	CASSSPQGQETQYF	TGTGCCAGCAGCAGCCCACAGGGTCAAGAGACCCAGTACTTC
13	NA	TRBV9	NA	TRBJ2-7	CASSGRSSYEQYF	TGTGCCAGCAGCGGACGTAGCTCCTACGAGCAGTACTTC
17	TRBD1	TRBV2	many	TRBJ2-2	CASSEDRTGVNTGELFF	TGTGCCAGCAGTGAAGACCGGACAGGAGTGAACACCGGGGAGCTGTTTTTT
12	TRBD2	TRBV11-2	many	TRBJ2-1	CASSLAGGVQFF	TGTGCCAGCAGCTTAGCGGGGGGGGTGCAGTTCTTC
15	TRBD2	TRBV11-2	many	TRBJ2-3	CASSTTGGPTDTQYF	TGTGCCAGCAGCACTACGGGGGGGCCCACAGATACGCAGTATTTT
14	TRBD1	TRBV27	many	TRBJ2-2	CASSFGQGRLDMFF	TGTGCCAGCAGTTTCGGACAGGGGAGGCTCGATATGTTTTTT
12	NA	TRBV7-2	many	TRBJ2-1	CASSFPNPERFF	TGTGCCAGCAGCTTTCCTAACCCTGAGCGGTTCTTC
14	TRBD2	TRBV4-3	many	TRBJ2-1	CASSQDQTSGRQFF	TGCGCCAGCAGCCAAGATCAGACTAGCGGGAGGCAGTTCTTC
16	TRBD1	TRBV7-8	many	TRBJ1-3	CASSLTRQGSGNTIYF	TGTGCCAGCAGCCTCACCCGACAGGGCTCTGGAAACACCATATATTTT
15	NA	TRBV14	many	TRBJ2-7	CASSVGVGDNYEQYF	TGTGCCAGCAGCGTAGGGGTCGGGGACAACTACGAGCAGTACTTC
13	NA	TRBV2	many	TRBJ2-2	CASRGLGTGELFF	TGTGCCAGCAGGGGGCTCGGCACCGGGGAGCTGTTTTTT
16	TRBD2	TRBV19	many	TRBJ2-1	CASLNLTSGSHNEQFF	TGTGCCAGTCTCAATCTAACTAGCGGGAGTCACAATGAGCAGTTCTTC
17	TRBD2	TRBV7-2	many	TRBJ2-3	CASSLGSSGSLMNTQYF	TGTGCCAGCAGCTTAGGATCTAGCGGGAGTCTGATGAATACGCAGTATTTT
13	NA	TRBV6-1	few	TRBJ1-1	CASRRDPNTEAFF	TGTGCCAGCAGGCGTGATCCGAACACTGAAGCTTTCTTT
13	NA	TRBV10-3	many	TRBJ2-7	CAIRSLPEDEQYF	TGTGCCATCAGGAGTCTACCCGAAGACGAGCAGTACTTC
15	TRBD1	TRBV5-4	few	TRBJ1-1	CASSQDRQGATEAFF	TGTGCCAGCAGCCAAGATCGGCAGGGGGCCACTGAAGCTTTCTTT
13	NA	TRBV21-1	many	TRBJ2-7	CASSNPGNYEQYF	TGTGCCAGCAGCAATCCGGGTAACTACGAGCAGTACTTC
13	NA	TRBV27	many	TRBJ2-7	CASSLYPAGEQYF	TGTGCCAGCAGTTTATACCCGGCGGGCGAGCAGTACTTC
16	TRBD2	TRBV9	many	TRBJ2-2	CASSPSGSGATGELFF	TGTGCCAGCAGCCCAAGCGGGAGCGGGGCCACCGGGGAGCTGTTTTTT
19	TRBD2	TRBV7-9	many	TRBJ2-7	CASSSTSGTSGVPSYEQYF	TGTGCCAGCAGCTCCACCAGCGGGACTAGCGGGGTCCCCTCCTACGAGCAGTACTTC
11	NA	TRBV7-2	many	TRBJ2-7	CASSLFDEQYF	TGTGCCAGCAGCTTATTCGACGAGCAGTACTTC
15	NA	TRBV6-5	many	TRBJ1-2	CASSYSPLSAYGYTF	TGTGCCAGCAGTTACTCCCCCCTCAGCGCCTATGGCTACACCTTC
16	TRBD1	TRBV7-3	many	TRBJ2-1	CASSKDRASRGDEQFF	TGTGCCAGCAGCAAGGACAGGGCGAGTAGGGGCGATGAGCAGTTCTTC
14	TRBD1	TRBV6-6	NA	TRBJ1-6	CASSYSGGYSPLHF	TGTGCCAGCAGTTACTCAGGGGGCTACTCACCCCTCCACTTT
17	NA	TRBV5-1	many	TRBJ2-1	CASSLLPSGTTYNEQFF	TGCGCCAGCAGCTTGTTGCCAAGCGGTACCACCTACAATGAGCAGTTCTTC
16	TRBD2	TRBV4-2	many	TRBJ2-1	CASSQDTSGSYNEQFF	TGTGCCAGCAGCCAAGATACCAGCGGGAGTTACAATGAGCAGTTCTTC
14	NA	TRBV6-5	many	TRBJ2-3	CASSYRASTDTQYF	TGTGCCAGCAGTTACCGCGCCAGCACAGATACGCAGTATTTT
19	TRBD2	TRBV14	many	TRBJ2-7	CASSQEVSDWASGPYEQYF	TGTGCCAGCAGCCAAGAAGTATCAGATTGGGCTAGCGGGCCTTACGAGCAGTACTTC
17	TRBD1	TRBV9	many	TRBJ2-2	CASSGGQTVANTGELFF	TGTGCCAGCAGCGGGGGACAGACAGTCGCGAACACCGGGGAGCTGTTTTTT